This T cell receptor (beta chain) stems from a study of molecular identifiers for immune sequencing clone quantification. Regarding the study as a whole: Spiked Jurkat TCR RNA equal to one cell could reportedly be picked out among one million naive cells.

TCRdb passed the PCR reads through MiXCR, listing each CDR3 protein once. The data hold some 580,000 distinct CDR3 sequences, with 25% observed a single time. On this clonotype itself: Antigen unknown.

This sequence originates from a human donor in good health. Some libraries in this study had Jurkat cell RNA spiked in. The sequenced material came from naive CD8+ T cells from blood, with Jurkat cell RNA spiked in. The sample's subset: FACS-sorted CD8+CD4-CCR7+CD45RA+ naive T cells.

CDR3 nucleotide sequence: TGCGCCAGCAGCCAAGCGGGACAGGGGTACTCCTACAATGAGCAGTTCTTC. Translation: CASSQAGQGYSYNEQFF. The chain couples TRBV4-1 to TRBJ2-1; TRBD1 matches at 10 bases. The V gene end was trimmed by 1 base and the J gene end by 0 bases; junction bases not matched to a gene: 3. Germline lookup yields CDR1 MGHRA and CDR2 YSYEKL. This CDR3 is 17 amino acids long.